This T cell receptor beta chain came from a study of T cells in Graves' hyperthyroidism and ophthalmopathy. These patients, aged 18 to 65, had recently diagnosed hyperthyroidism lasting under 2 months. Only a few counts were recorded for this clonotype. Amplification of TCR beta CDR3 regions was performed using RNA transcripts as template. The TCR CDR3 first-round RT-PCR relied on the HTBI primer set. MiXCR, run by TCRdb on the multiplex PCR reads, gives a single entry per CDR3 protein. The data hold about 540,000 distinct CDR3 sequences, with about half observed a single time. This CDR3 is built from 13 residues. Trimming removed 7 bases at V and 0 bases at J, with 10 bases between. The V gene's germline CDR1 is MNHNS and CDR2 SASEGT.

The rearrangement links TRBV6-1 to TRBJ2-7; tentative D call: TRBD2 (5 bases). The sequenced material came from peripheral blood or thyroid tissue (not recorded which). This TCR was sampled from a woman aged 18-30 years with Graves' hyperthyroidism. CDR3 in DNA: TGTGCCAGCAACCTAGCCCTCTCCTACGAGCAGTACTTC. Its protein is CASNLALSYEQYF.